The clone carrying this T cell receptor beta chain was observed at least ten times. This entry belongs to a study of human T cells and chemical hapten exposure. Regarding time point: patch test 3, about 24 weeks after DPC sensitization. Sample treatment: therapeutic diphenylcyclopropenone sensitization with weekly scalp DPC. Within the library, unique molecular identifiers were attached to each individual cDNA molecule. MiXCR, run by TCRdb on the RACE reads, gives a single entry per CDR3 protein. The sample has some 60,000 distinct CDR3 sequences; 9.5% to 15% are singletons. The CDR3 is 13 amino acids. Trimming cost V 3 bases and J 5 bases, with 10 bases left between them. Germline V CDR1 and CDR2: LGHNT, FRNRAP.

The sequences come from whole blood, collected in connection with sensitization to the hapten diphenylcyclopropenone (DPC). The V and J genes are TRBV12-5 and TRBJ1-1, with D possibly being TRBD1 (6 bases). This receptor was obtained from a man under 40 with alopecia areata. Some clones in this sample may be carry-over from other donors' samples. CDR3 protein: CASGFKGGTEAFF. The CDR3 nucleotides are TGTGCTAGTGGTTTCAAGGGGGGGACTGAAGCTTTCTTT.